Each of the 5 T cell receptor beta chains below was sequenced from the same sample in a study of long-term antiretroviral therapy in people with HIV. The assay, immunoSEQ v3.0, was run at survey level. Generated by immunoSEQ multiplex PCR, the TCRdb table keeps only in-frame clones and is missing some. Of over 40,000 clones in the sample, approximately 94% were seen once. Sequencing used unsorted PBMCs, obtained just over 9 years after starting antiretroviral therapy. All receptors come from a young man with HIV.

The rearrangement joins TRBV7-3 to TRBJ2-3; no clear D gene. The CDR3 has 12 amino acids. The V and J ends lost 5 bases and 10 bases respectively, with 13 bases between them. Germline V gene lookup returns CDR1 SGHTA and CDR2 FQGTGA. CDR3 coding DNA: TGTGCCAGCAGCCAAATGAATGGGGCGCAGTATTTT. Protein sequence: CASSQMNGAQYF.

The J gene is TRBJ2-3, the V gene TRBV7-3, with a weak D call TRBD1 (7 bases). This CDR3 comprises 15 residues. The ends were cut back, 5 bases at V and 5 bases at J, with 17 bases in the middle. Germline values: CDR1 SGHTA, CDR2 FQGTGA. The CDR3 loop is CASSRGGGDGDTQYF. CDR3 DNA sequence: TGTGCCAGCAGCCGAGGGGGCGGGGACGGAGATACGCAGTATTTT.

V is TRBV6-1 and J is TRBJ2-6; D might be TRBD1 or TRBD2, each matching 7 bases. V lost 4 bases and J lost 0, with 19 bases in between. The CDR3 length is 19 residues. The V gene's germline CDR1 is MNHNS and CDR2 SASEGT. CDR3 sequence reads: CASSARRGRGNSGANVLTF. CDR3 sequence (DNA): TGTGCCAGCAGTGCCCGGAGGGGGCGGGGGAACTCTGGGGCCAACGTCCTGACTTTC.

The CDR3 nucleotides read TGTGCCTGGGCCCGGGGAATGGGGGGAAACACCATATATTTT. The encoded protein is CAWARGMGGNTIYF. V gene TRBV30 combines with J gene TRBJ1-3; no reliable D call. The CDR3 contains 14 residues. V dropped 5 bases and J dropped 4 bases, with 15 bases sitting between them. CDR1 and CDR2 (germline): GTSNPN, SVGIG (reference sequence).

This rearrangement joins TRBV11-2 to TRBJ1-1; no definite D call. Germline values: CDR1 SGHAT, CDR2 FQNNGV. This CDR3 is 13 amino acids long. V lost 6 bases and J 0 bases, leaving 8 bases between the germline ends. The CDR3 DNA reads as TGTGCCAGCAGTTCACAGATGAACACTGAAGCTTTCTTT. As protein: CASSSQMNTEAFF. The whole variable domain, remainder taken from reference TRBV11-2 and TRBJ1-1, is EAGVAQSPRYKIIEKRQSVAFWCNPISGHATLYWYQQILGQGPKLLIQFQNNGVVDDSQLPKDRFSAERLKGVDSTLKIQPAKLEDSAVYLCASSSQMNTEAFFGQGTRLTVV.